A single sample is the source of the 12 T cell receptor beta chains below, sequenced in a study of cytomegalovirus exposure and HLA in healthy donors. 60 Vbeta and 13 Jbeta primers were used in PCR. Profiling relied on immunoSEQ multiplex PCR, and the TCRdb table lists in-frame clones only, not all of them. The repertoire holds approximately 160,000 clones, with about two thirds as singletons. The specimen was PBMCs. These TCRs come from a woman between 18 and 29 years old in good health and CMV-seropositive.

The V gene is TRBV15, the J gene TRBJ2-7, with TRBD2 matching 11 bases. The V segment lost 1 base and the J segment 2 bases; nucleotides outside the gene matches: 7. CDR1 is LNHNV, CDR2 YYDKDF, per germline (reference sequence). The CDR3 spans 17 residues. This CDR3 reads CATSRGLAGLPPYEQYF. The DNA for the CDR3 is TGTGCCACCAGCAGAGGACTAGCGGGACTACCGCCCTACGAGCAGTACTTC. Supplemented by reference TRBV15 and TRBJ2-7, the full variable domain reads DAMVIQNPRYQVTQFGKPVTLSCSQTLNHNVMYWYQQKSSQAPKLLFHYYDKDFNNEADTPDNFQSRRPNTSFCFLDIRSPGLGDTAMYLCATSRGLAGLPPYEQYFGPGTRLTVT.

V gene TRBV20-1 combines with J gene TRBJ2-7; perhaps TRBD2 as D (5 bases). The germline V gene encodes CDR1 DFQATT and CDR2 SNEGSKA (reference sequence). Trimming took 3 bases from V and 3 from J, leaving 6 bases between them. This CDR3 spans 11 amino acids. The DNA for the CDR3 is TGCAGTGCTAGCGGGAACTACGAGCAGTACTTC. Protein: CSASGNYEQYF.

This clone was found a few times. As DNA, the CDR3 is TGTGCCAGCAGCGTCCGGGACAGGCGACTAGCGGGAGAGTCTACAGATACGCAGTATTTT. The encoded protein is CASSVRDRRLAGESTDTQYF. The chain carries TRBV9 and TRBJ2-3; 12 bases fit TRBD2. The trim removed 2 bases at V and 3 bases at J, leaving 16 bases unmatched. This CDR3 contains 20 residues. Germline CDR1 SGDLS, CDR2 YYNGEE.

This clone was found once. V and J are TRBV5-1 and TRBJ2-7, with 8 bases aligning to TRBD2. The CDR3 covers 16 residues. CDR1 and CDR2 (germline): SGHRS, YFSETQ. V was pared by 3 bases and J by 2 bases, with 10 bases of the junction left unmatched. CDR3 sequence (DNA): TGCGCCAGCAGCTCGACGAGCGGGAGTCGTACCTACGAGCAGTACTTC. It specifies CASSSTSGSRTYEQYF.

The chain combines TRBV27 with TRBJ2-5, with TRBD2 identical over 12 bases. Gene TRBJ2-7 matches the end of the DNA better, so the J call may be wrong. This CDR3 is built from 16 residues. CDR1 is MNHEY and CDR2 is SMNVEV in the germline V gene (reference sequence). In DNA, the CDR3 is TGTGCCAGCAGTTTATTAGGGACTAGCGGGTCCTACGAGCAGTACTTC. Amino acids: CASSLLGTSGSYEQYF.

In regard to this clone: Different DNA sequences within this sample yield the same CDR3. The rearrangement uses TRBV11-2 and TRBJ2-2; 8 nucleotides agree with TRBD2. The junction had 2 bases not matched to a gene; V was cut back by 1 base and J by 4 bases. Germline V gene lookup returns CDR1 SGHAT and CDR2 FQNNGV. The CDR3 contains 15 residues. CDR3 residues: CASSLVRGGTGELFF. DNA of the CDR3: TGTGCCAGCAGCTTAGTACGGGGGGGCACCGGGGAGCTGTTTTTT.

V gene TRBV27 combines with J gene TRBJ2-7; a weak D match, TRBD2 (6 bases). The ends were cut back, 5 bases at V and 7 bases at J, with 24 bases in the middle. CDR1 and CDR2 (germline): MNHEY, SMNVEV (reference sequence). The CDR3 is 16 amino acids. The CDR3 region has the DNA TGTGCCAGCAGTCTAGACGGGACTTCCACACTGATGGAGCAGTACTTC. Translation: CASSLDGTSTLMEQYF.

This sequence joins TRBV7-9 and TRBJ2-7, with D maybe TRBD2 (5 bases). The germline gives CDR1 SEHNR, CDR2 FQNEAQ (reference sequence). Between the trimmed V and J ends, which lost 7 bases and 7 bases, there was a span of 20 bases. CDR3 length: 14 amino acids. The CDR3, as DNA: TGTGCCAGCACCTCGAGCGGACCCCTCGATGAGCAGTACTTC. Protein: CASTSSGPLDEQYF.

V and J are TRBV5-3 and TRBJ2-7; 8 bases are a match to TRBD1. TRBV5-3 is an ORF for which the function is uncertain. The CDR3 is 15 residues long. With V trimmed by 5 bases and J by 7 bases, 14 bases remained unmatched. The CDR3: CARRTTQDRVKEQYF. For the CDR3, the DNA is TGTGCCAGAAGGACCACCCAGGACAGGGTGAAAGAGCAGTACTTC.

The V call is TRBV28, the J call TRBJ1-6; D ambiguous. Germline V gives CDR1 MDHEN, CDR2 SYDVKM. This CDR3 has 17 amino acids. The germline V and J ends were trimmed by 6 bases and 3 bases, with 18 bases remaining between them. CDR3 in amino acids: CASSRRRGANYNSPLHF. The CDR3 DNA sequence: TGTGCCAGCAGCCGTCGTCGGGGAGCCAACTATAATTCACCCCTCCACTTT.

The chain recombines TRBV27 with TRBJ1-1; 9 bases are shared with TRBD1. The J segment lost 5 bases and the V segment lost 8 bases, leaving 6 bases of the junction unmatched. Looked up from germline, CDR1 is MNHEY and CDR2 is SMNVEV (reference sequence). The CDR3 loop spans 13 amino acids. The CDR3 nucleotides are TGTGCCAGCCAACAGGGGGCGGTAACTGAAGCTTTCTTT. Encoded protein: CASQQGAVTEAFF.

V is TRBV7-2 and J is TRBJ2-3; possibly TRBD2 for D (5 bases). The CDR3 consists of 12 residues. V was cut by 1 base and J by 10 bases, with 9 bases left in between. Per the germline V gene, CDR1 is SGHTA and CDR2 is FQGNSA. The CDR3 here is CASSLGTEAQYF. The CDR3 DNA reads TGTGCCAGCAGCTTAGGAACGGAGGCGCAGTATTTT.